This is a list of T cell receptor beta chains from one sample in a study of blood T cell repertoires in COVID-19. The repertoire was sequenced with immunoSEQ multiplex PCR; TCRdb's copy has only in-frame clones and lacks some. The repertoire consists of about 86,000 clones, with 80% to 85% occurring once and the leading ten covering around 29%. The material sequenced was peripheral blood. All receptors derive from a woman of 80 years or more with active or convalescent COVID-19. The CDR3 runs from the conserved cysteine through the conserved F or W. Each record gives: V gene, J gene, D gene, clone size, CDR3 protein, CDR3 DNA. A D gene is named only where the DNA matches it firmly. Size tells how often a clone was seen (once, few, many) or the class of an expanded clone, and some rows leave it out.

TRBV20-1	TRBJ1-5	.	.	CSASWRQTSGQPQHF	TGCAGTGCTAGTTGGCGGCAGACCTCGGGACAGCCCCAGCATTTT
TRBV19	TRBJ1-1	TRBD1	.	CARYTSTGDTEAFF	TGTGCCAGGTACACATCGACAGGGGACACTGAAGCTTTCTTT
TRBV24-1	TRBJ2-2	.	.	CATNDPWGRELFF	TGTGCCACCAACGACCCTTGGGGCCGGGAGCTGTTTTTT
TRBV7-3	TRBJ1-2	TRBD1	.	CASSPGTGGTYGYTF	TGTGCCAGCAGCCCAGGGACAGGGGGCACGTATGGCTACACCTTC
TRBV10-3	TRBJ1-5	TRBD1	.	CATSARDSHLYSNQPQHF	TGTGCCACTTCGGCCCGGGACAGCCATCTTTATAGCAATCAGCCCCAGCATTTT
TRBV29-1	TRBJ2-7	.	.	CSVERGGSYEQYF	TGCAGCGTTGAAAGGGGAGGATCCTACGAGCAGTACTTC
TRBV3-1/TRBV3-2	TRBJ2-5	TRBD2	.	CASSAGVQETQYF	TGTGCCAGCAGCGCGGGGGTCCAAGAGACCCAGTACTTC
TRBV15	TRBJ2-7	TRBD2	.	CATSRTGLAVHEQYF	TGTGCCACCAGCAGGACAGGACTAGCGGTTCACGAGCAGTACTTC
TRBV11-2	TRBJ1-2	.	.	CASSLAGDYGYTF	TGTGCCAGCAGCTTAGCAGGGGACTATGGCTACACCTTC
TRBV18	TRBJ1-6	TRBD1	.	CASSGGTGPLYNSPLHF	TGTGCCAGCTCGGGCGGGACAGGGCCGCTCTATAATTCACCCCTCCACTTT
TRBV7-9	TRBJ2-3	.	.	CASSFKRDTQYF	TGTGCCAGCAGCTTTAAGAGAGATACGCAGTATTTT
TRBV6-5	TRBJ1-2	TRBD1	.	CASRALATGGYGYTF	TGTGCCAGCAGGGCCCTAGCAACAGGGGGCTATGGCTACACCTTC
TRBV5-4	TRBJ2-7	TRBD2	.	CASSRASGYSSYEQYF	TGTGCCAGCAGTCGCGCTAGCGGGTATAGCTCCTACGAGCAGTACTTC
TRBV19	TRBJ2-3	TRBD1	.	CASSRGTGGADTQYF	TGTGCCAGTAGTAGAGGGACAGGAGGTGCAGATACGCAGTATTTT
TRBV6-2/TRBV6-3	TRBJ1-2	.	.	CASSLSSGYTF	TGTGCCAGCAGTTTATCGAGTGGCTACACCTTC
TRBV27	TRBJ2-2	.	.	CASSQNTGELFF	TGTGCCAGCAGTCAGAACACCGGGGAGCTGTTTTTT
TRBV20-1	TRBJ1-1	.	.	CSASTPIGQSNTEAFF	TGCAGTGCTAGTACACCTATTGGACAGTCGAACACTGAAGCTTTCTTT
TRBV6-5	TRBJ2-5	TRBD1	.	CASSYGQGSQETQYF	TGTGCCAGCAGTTATGGACAGGGGTCCCAAGAGACCCAGTACTTC
TRBV9	TRBJ2-1	TRBD2	once	CASSVAGFGTSQNEQFF	TGTGCCAGCAGCGTAGCGGGGTTCGGGACTAGCCAAAATGAGCAGTTCTTC
TRBV28	TRBJ1-2	.	.	CASSDRLNYGYTF	TGTGCCAGCAGTGACAGGTTGAACTATGGCTACACCTTC
TRBV4-2	TRBJ1-5	TRBD1	.	CASSPRQGTAQPQHF	TGTGCCAGCAGCCCGAGACAGGGGACGGCTCAGCCCCAGCATTTT
TRBV19	TRBJ2-7	.	.	CASSPGGKFHEQYF	TGTGCCAGTTCGCCCGGGGGAAAGTTCCACGAGCAGTACTTC
TRBV6-2/TRBV6-3	TRBJ2-3	TRBD2	.	CASSYSRNSGGPTDTQYF	TGTGCCAGCAGTTACTCGAGGAATAGCGGGGGCCCCACAGATACGCAGTATTTT
TRBV5-1	TRBJ1-1	.	.	CASSLASGHLNTEAFF	TGCGCCAGCAGCTTAGCCTCGGGACACCTGAACACTGAAGCTTTCTTT
TRBV27	TRBJ1-4	TRBD1	.	CASSGTGNNEKLFF	TGTGCCAGCAGCGGGACAGGGAATAATGAAAAACTGTTTTTT
TRBV5-1	TRBJ2-2	.	.	CASSLGAGSGELFF	TGCGCCAGCAGCTTGGGGGCAGGGTCCGGGGAGCTGTTTTTT
TRBV7-3	TRBJ2-3	.	.	CASSPGGRGFPDTQYF	TGTGCCAGCAGCCCGGGTGGCAGGGGATTTCCAGATACGCAGTATTTT
TRBV28	TRBJ1-2	TRBD1	.	CASDAGGWSYGYTF	TGTGCCAGCGACGCAGGGGGTTGGTCCTATGGCTACACCTTC
TRBV20-1	TRBJ2-7	.	.	CSAGDRYEQYF	TGCAGTGCAGGCGACAGGTACGAGCAGTACTTC
TRBV29-1	TRBJ2-3	TRBD1	.	CSVEVTGGTDTQYF	TGCAGCGTTGAAGTGACAGGGGGCACAGATACGCAGTATTTT
TRBV7-9	TRBJ2-7	.	.	CASSGHRIEQYF	TGTGCCAGCAGCGGACACCGAATTGAGCAGTACTTC
TRBV3-1/TRBV3-2	TRBJ2-7	.	.	CASSPHRMGGSYEQYF	TGTGCCAGCAGCCCTCATCGGATGGGGGGCTCCTACGAGCAGTACTTC
TRBV28	TRBJ1-1	.	.	CASSLRGGTEAFF	TGTGCCAGCAGTTTGAGGGGGGGTACTGAAGCTTTCTTT
TRBV19	TRBJ1-5	.	.	CASTVGVEQPQHF	TGTGCCAGTACTGTCGGGGTCGAGCAGCCCCAGCATTTT
TRBV7-6	TRBJ1-5	.	.	CASSPQGQPQHF	TGTGCCAGCAGCCCCCAGGGTCAGCCCCAGCATTTT
TRBV25-1	TRBJ2-1	.	.	CASSEGSGYNEQFF	TGTGCCAGCAGTGAGGGGAGCGGTTACAATGAGCAGTTCTTC
TRBV5-1	TRBJ2-2	.	.	CASSFSQGSNTGELFF	TGCGCCAGCAGCTTTTCCCAGGGGTCGAACACCGGGGAGCTGTTTTTT
TRBV5-5	TRBJ1-5	.	few	CASSQGQAYSNQPQHF	TGTGCCAGCAGCCAGGGGCAGGCCTATAGCAATCAGCCCCAGCATTTT
TRBV5-4	TRBJ2-5	TRBD1	.	CASSSTRDSLRETQYF	TGTGCCAGCAGTTCAACTCGGGACAGCCTTCGTGAGACCCAGTACTTC
TRBV19	TRBJ2-1	TRBD1	.	CASSTQGQSNEQFF	TGTGCCAGTAGTACCCAGGGACAGAGCAATGAGCAGTTCTTC
TRBV4-1	TRBJ2-7	TRBD1	.	CASSQERDRGPYEQYF	TGCGCCAGCAGCCAAGAACGGGACAGGGGACCCTACGAGCAGTACTTC
TRBV7-9	TRBJ1-2	.	.	CASSPRAAKNYGYTF	TGTGCCAGCAGCCCCAGGGCGGCCAAGAACTATGGCTACACCTTC